This TCR beta chain came from a study of T cell repertoires in cytomegalovirus infection. The overall study: In the study, CMV epitopes included recently identified HLA-C-restricted and well-studied HLA-B-restricted ones. Study-wide findings and caveats: Cumulative public TCR beta family frequency identified CMV carriers with the relevant HLA.

TCRdb processed the reads anew with MiXCR; each CDR3 protein has one entry. The sample comprises approximately 910,000 distinct CDR3 sequences, approximately 31% of which are singletons, and around 15% rests with the top ten. CDR3 length: 16 amino acids. V lost 3 bases to trimming and J lost 9 bases; unmatched junction nucleotides: 5. Germline lookup yields CDR1 MDHEN and CDR2 SYDVKM. Only a few counts were recorded for this clonotype. The antigen is not known. This sample comprised cultured CD8+ T cells from PBMCs, obtained from culture after CMV antigen stimulation. The V call is TRBV28, the J call TRBJ2-1; 16 bases fit TRBD2. The receptor was isolated from a human donor in good health (CMV status not recorded). Some clones in this sample may be carry-over from other donors' samples. CDR3 protein: CASSFGTSGGAFEQFF. CDR3 nucleotides: TGTGCCAGCAGTTTTGGGACTAGCGGGGGGGCTTTTGAGCAGTTCTTC.